These T cell receptor beta chains were read from a single sample in a study of T cells in Graves' hyperthyroidism and ophthalmopathy. TCRdb re-called the multiplex PCR reads with MiXCR, one entry per CDR3 protein. The sample lists around 440,000 distinct CDR3 sequences, roughly 14% seen once, with roughly an eighth in the top ten. Sequencing was performed on blood. These TCRs come from a woman younger than 35 with Graves' hyperthyroidism. Each CDR3 is given with its conserved first and last residue. The D gene is left open where the match is weak. Only some rows state a clone size, as once, few, many or a class for expanded clones.

j_gene | v_gene | abundance | d_gene | CDR3nt | CDR3aa
TRBJ2-7 | TRBV7-2 | many | . | TGTGCCAGCAGCTTACAAACCAGGGGACCACCCTACGAGCAGTACTTC | CASSLQTRGPPYEQYF
TRBJ2-1 | TRBV12-3/TRBV12-4 | . | TRBD2 | TGTGCCAGCAATGTAGCGGGGGGGGGGGAGCAGTTCTTC | CASNVAGGGEQFF
TRBJ2-1 | TRBV3-1 | many | TRBD2 | TGTGCCAGCAGCCAAGCACTAGCGGGAGGAAATGAGCAGTTCTTC | CASSQALAGGNEQFF
TRBJ1-4 | TRBV25-1 | . | . | TGTGCCAGCTCAAAGGGACGCCTTAATGAAAAACTGTTTTTT | CASSKGRLNEKLFF
TRBJ2-5 | TRBV5-1 | many | . | TGCGCCAGCAGCAGTCCAGGGCGGTCCGAGGGGACCCAGTACTTC | CASSSPGRSEGTQYF
TRBJ1-4 | TRBV6-1 | few | . | TGTGCCAGCAGATCCGATGAACGCCGGAGCCTAAGTGAAAAACTGTTTTTT | CASRSDERRSLSEKLFF
TRBJ2-1 | TRBV7-8 | . | . | TGTGCCAGCAGTTCGGGCGGCCTATACAATGAACGGGAGCAGTTCTTC | CASSSGGLYNEREQFF
TRBJ1-6 | TRBV9 | many | TRBD1 | TGTGCCAGCAGCGGGGGACAGACTAATTCACCCCTCCACTTT | CASSGGQTNSPLHF
TRBJ1-2 | TRBV20-1 | few | . | TGCAGTGCTAGAGAACCGGGGATTATCACCTTC | CSAREPGIITF
TRBJ2-2 | TRBV7-8 | few | . | TGTGCCAGCAGCTCGGCGGACACCGGGGAGCTGTTTTTT | CASSSADTGELFF
TRBJ1-6 | TRBV6-1 | many | TRBD1 | TGTGCCAGCAGTTTTCGTTCCGGGACAGGGAATTCACCCCTCCACTTT | CASSFRSGTGNSPLHF
TRBJ1-1 | TRBV5-1 | many | . | TGCGCCAGCAGCTTCCTCGGGGTGCAAAGCGGCTCTGAAGCTTTCTTT | CASSFLGVQSGSEAFF